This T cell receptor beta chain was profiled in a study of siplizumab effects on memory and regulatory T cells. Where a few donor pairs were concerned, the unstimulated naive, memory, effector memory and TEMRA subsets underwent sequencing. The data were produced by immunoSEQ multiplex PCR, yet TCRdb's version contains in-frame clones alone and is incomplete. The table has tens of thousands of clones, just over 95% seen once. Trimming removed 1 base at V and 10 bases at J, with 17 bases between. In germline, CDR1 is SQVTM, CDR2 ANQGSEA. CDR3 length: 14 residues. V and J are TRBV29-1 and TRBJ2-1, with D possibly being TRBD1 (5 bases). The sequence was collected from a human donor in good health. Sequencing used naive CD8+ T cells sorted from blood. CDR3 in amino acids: CSVEVGSWGGEQFF. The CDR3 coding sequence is TGCAGCGTTGAAGTTGGGTCATGGGGCGGCGAGCAGTTCTTC.